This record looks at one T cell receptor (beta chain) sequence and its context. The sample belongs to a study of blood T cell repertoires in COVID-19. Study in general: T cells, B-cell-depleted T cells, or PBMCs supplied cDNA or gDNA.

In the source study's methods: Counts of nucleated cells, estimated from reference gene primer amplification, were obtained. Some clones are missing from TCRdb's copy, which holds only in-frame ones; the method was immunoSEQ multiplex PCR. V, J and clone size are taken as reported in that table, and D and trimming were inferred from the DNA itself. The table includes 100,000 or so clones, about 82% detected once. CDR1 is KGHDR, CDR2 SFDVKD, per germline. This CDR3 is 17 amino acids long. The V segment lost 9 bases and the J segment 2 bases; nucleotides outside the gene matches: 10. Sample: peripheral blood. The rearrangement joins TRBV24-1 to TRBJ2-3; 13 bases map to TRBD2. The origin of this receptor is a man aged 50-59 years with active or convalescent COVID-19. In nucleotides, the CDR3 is TGTGCCACCGGAACTAGCGGGAGGGCCCGTGTCACAGATACGCAGTATTTT. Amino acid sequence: CATGTSGRARVTDTQYF.